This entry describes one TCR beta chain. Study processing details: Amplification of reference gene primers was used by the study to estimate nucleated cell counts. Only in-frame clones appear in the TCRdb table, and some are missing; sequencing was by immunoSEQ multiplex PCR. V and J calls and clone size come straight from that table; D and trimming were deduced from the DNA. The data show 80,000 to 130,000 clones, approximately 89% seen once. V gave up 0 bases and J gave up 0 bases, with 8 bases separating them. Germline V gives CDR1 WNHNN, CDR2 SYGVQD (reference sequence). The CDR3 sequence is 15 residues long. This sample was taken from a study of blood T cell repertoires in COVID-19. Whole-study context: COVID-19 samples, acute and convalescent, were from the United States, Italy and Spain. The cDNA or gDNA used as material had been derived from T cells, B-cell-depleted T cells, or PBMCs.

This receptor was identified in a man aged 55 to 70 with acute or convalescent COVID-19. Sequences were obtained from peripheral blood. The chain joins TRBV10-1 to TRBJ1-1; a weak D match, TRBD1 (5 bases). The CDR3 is CASSESGRVNTEAFF. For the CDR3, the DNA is TGCGCCAGCAGTGAGTCGGGCAGGGTGAACACTGAAGCTTTCTTT.